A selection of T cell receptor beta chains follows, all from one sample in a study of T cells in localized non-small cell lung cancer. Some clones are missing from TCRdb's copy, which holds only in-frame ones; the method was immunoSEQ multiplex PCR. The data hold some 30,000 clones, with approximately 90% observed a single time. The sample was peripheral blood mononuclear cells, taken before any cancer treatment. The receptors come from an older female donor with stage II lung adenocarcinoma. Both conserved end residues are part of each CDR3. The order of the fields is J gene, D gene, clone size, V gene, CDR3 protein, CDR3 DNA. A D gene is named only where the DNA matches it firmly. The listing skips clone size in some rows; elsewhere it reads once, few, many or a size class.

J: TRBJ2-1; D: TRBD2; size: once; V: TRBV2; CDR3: CASSGGPGGRNNEQFF; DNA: TGTGCCAGCAGTGGAGGCCCGGGAGGGAGGAACAATGAGCAGTTCTTC
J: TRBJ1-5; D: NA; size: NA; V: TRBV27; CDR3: CASSLSWADQPQHF; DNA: TGTGCCAGCAGTTTATCGTGGGCAGATCAGCCCCAGCATTTT
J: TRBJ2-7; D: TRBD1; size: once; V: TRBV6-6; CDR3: CASSSGQGSNYEQYF; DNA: TGTGCCAGCAGTTCCGGACAGGGGTCAAACTACGAGCAGTACTTC
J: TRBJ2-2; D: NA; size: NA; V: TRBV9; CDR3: CASSWGAGELFF; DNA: TGTGCCAGCAGCTGGGGGGCCGGGGAGCTGTTTTTT
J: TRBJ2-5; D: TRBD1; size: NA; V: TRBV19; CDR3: CASSIGTGLQETQYF; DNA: TGTGCCAGTAGTATAGGGACAGGGCTCCAAGAGACCCAGTACTTC
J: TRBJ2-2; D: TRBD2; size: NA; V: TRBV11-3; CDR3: CASSPGGGSGELFF; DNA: TGTGCCAGCAGCCCGGGGGGAGGTTCCGGGGAGCTGTTTTTT
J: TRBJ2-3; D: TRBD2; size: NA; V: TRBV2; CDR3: CASSDIILAGGLTDTQYF; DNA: TGTGCCAGCAGTGATATCATTCTAGCGGGGGGGCTCACAGATACGCAGTATTTT
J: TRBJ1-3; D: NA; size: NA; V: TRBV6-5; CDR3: CASSITATLGNTIYF; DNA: TGTGCCAGCAGCATAACTGCTACTCTCGGAAACACCATATATTTT
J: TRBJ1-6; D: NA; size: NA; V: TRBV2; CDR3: CASSEGVGLDNSPLHF; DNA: TGTGCCAGCAGTGAAGGGGTCGGGCTGGATAATTCACCCCTCCACTTT
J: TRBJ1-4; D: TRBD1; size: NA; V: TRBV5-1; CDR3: CASSGGTANEKLFF; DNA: TGCGCCAGCAGCGGCGGGACAGCTAATGAAAAACTGTTTTTT
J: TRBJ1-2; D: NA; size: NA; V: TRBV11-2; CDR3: CASSFRGNGYTF; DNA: TGTGCCAGCAGCTTCAGAGGGAATGGCTACACCTTC
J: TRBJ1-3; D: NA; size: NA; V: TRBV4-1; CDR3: CASSQDLGTLSGNTIYF; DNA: TGCGCCAGCAGCCAAGATCTTGGGACATTATCTGGAAACACCATATATTTT
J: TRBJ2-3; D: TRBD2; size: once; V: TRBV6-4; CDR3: CASSDGAGADTQYF; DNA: TGTGCCAGCAGTGACGGTGCGGGGGCAGATACGCAGTATTTT
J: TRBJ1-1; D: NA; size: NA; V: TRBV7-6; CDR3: CASSSQGRTEAFF; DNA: TGTGCCAGCAGCTCACAGGGTAGGACTGAAGCTTTCTTT
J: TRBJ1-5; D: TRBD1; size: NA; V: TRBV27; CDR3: CASTPRYLRGNQPQHF; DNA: TGTGCCAGCACCCCCCGGTATCTCAGGGGGAATCAGCCCCAGCATTTT
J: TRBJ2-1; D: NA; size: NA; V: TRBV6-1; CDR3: CASSAALVFSYNEQFF; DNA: TGTGCCAGCAGTGCCGCCCTAGTATTCTCCTACAATGAGCAGTTCTTC
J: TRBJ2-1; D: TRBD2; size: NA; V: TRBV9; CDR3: CASSPLTWREGPPSSYNEQFF; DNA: TGTGCCAGCAGCCCCCTAACCTGGCGGGAGGGCCCTCCTAGCTCCTACAATGAGCAGTTCTTC
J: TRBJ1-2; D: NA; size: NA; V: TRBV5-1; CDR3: CASSLGPPSSGGGYTF; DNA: TGCGCCAGCAGCTTGGGCCCCCCATCCTCCGGGGGGGGCTACACCTTC
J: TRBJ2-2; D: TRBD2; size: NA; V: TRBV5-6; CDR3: CASSSRLAGGGVITGELFF; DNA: TGTGCCAGCAGCTCCCGGCTAGCGGGAGGAGGAGTGATAACCGGGGAGCTGTTTTTT
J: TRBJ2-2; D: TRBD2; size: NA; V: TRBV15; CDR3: CATSRPGLAANTGELFF; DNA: TGTGCCACCAGCAGACCCGGACTAGCGGCGAACACCGGGGAGCTGTTTTTT
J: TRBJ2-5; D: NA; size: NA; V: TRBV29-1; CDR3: CSTRGPQETQYF; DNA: TGCAGCACGCGGGGCCCACAAGAGACCCAGTACTTC
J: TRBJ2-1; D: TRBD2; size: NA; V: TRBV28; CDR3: CASTGTSGTNEQFF; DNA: TGTGCCAGCACAGGGACTAGCGGGACAAATGAGCAGTTCTTC
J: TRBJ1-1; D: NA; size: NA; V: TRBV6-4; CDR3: CASSDSSGTEEAFF; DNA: TGTGCCAGCAGTGACTCGAGTGGGACCGAAGAAGCTTTCTTT
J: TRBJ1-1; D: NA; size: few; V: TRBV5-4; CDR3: CASSAAGAMNTEAFF; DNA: TGTGCCAGCAGCGCCGCAGGGGCGATGAACACTGAAGCTTTCTTT
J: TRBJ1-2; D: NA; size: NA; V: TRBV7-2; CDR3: CASRPAGGNYGYTF; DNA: TGTGCCAGCAGACCGGCCGGGGGTAACTATGGCTACACCTTC
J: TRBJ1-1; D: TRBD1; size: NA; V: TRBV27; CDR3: CASSFVQGGWNTEAFF; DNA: TGTGCCAGCAGTTTCGTACAGGGGGGATGGAACACTGAAGCTTTCTTT
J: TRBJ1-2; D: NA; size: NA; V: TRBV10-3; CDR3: CAISGPGLNYGYTF; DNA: TGTGCCATCAGCGGGCCTGGGCTAAACTATGGCTACACCTTC
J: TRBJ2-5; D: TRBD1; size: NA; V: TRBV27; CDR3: CASSRIPGQGRETQYF; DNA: TGTGCCAGCAGTCGGATACCGGGACAGGGCCGAGAGACCCAGTACTTC
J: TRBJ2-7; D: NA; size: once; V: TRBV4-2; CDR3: CASSQGGAGTSYEQYF; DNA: TGTGCCAGCAGCCAAGGAGGCGCCGGGACATCCTACGAGCAGTACTTC
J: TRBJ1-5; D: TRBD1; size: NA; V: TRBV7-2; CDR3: CASSRRGGYGNQPQHF; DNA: TGTGCCAGCAGTCGCAGGGGGGGCTACGGCAATCAGCCCCAGCATTTT
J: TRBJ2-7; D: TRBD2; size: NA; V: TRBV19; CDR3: CASSIGTSGTYEQYF; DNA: TGTGCCAGTAGTATAGGGACTAGCGGGACCTACGAGCAGTACTTC
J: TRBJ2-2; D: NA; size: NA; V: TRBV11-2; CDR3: CASSFITGELFF; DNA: TGTGCCAGCAGCTTTATCACCGGGGAGCTGTTTTTT
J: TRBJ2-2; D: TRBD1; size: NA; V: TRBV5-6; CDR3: CASSFGTGRVTGELFF; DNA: TGTGCCAGCAGCTTTGGGACAGGGCGAGTTACCGGGGAGCTGTTTTTT
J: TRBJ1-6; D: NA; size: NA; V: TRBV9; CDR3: CASSVGSGDSPLHF; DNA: TGTGCCAGCAGCGTAGGTAGCGGGGATTCACCCCTCCACTTT
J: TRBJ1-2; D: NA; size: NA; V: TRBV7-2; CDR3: CASSLGKGTGINYGYTF; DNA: TGTGCCAGCAGCTTAGGAAAGGGAACAGGAATTAACTATGGCTACACCTTC
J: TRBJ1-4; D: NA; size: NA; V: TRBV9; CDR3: CASSVMGGENEKLFF; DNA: TGTGCCAGCAGCGTAATGGGGGGCGAGAATGAAAAACTGTTTTTT
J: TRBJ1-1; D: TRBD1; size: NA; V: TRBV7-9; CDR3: CASSPFGGQVLGNTEAFF; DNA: TGTGCCAGCAGCCCTTTTGGGGGACAGGTTTTGGGGAACACTGAAGCTTTCTTT
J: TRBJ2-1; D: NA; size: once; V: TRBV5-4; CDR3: CASSLGSGSSYNEQFF; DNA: TGTGCCAGCAGCTTGGGGAGTGGAAGCTCCTACAATGAGCAGTTCTTC
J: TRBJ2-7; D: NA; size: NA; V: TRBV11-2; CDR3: CASSLEGYEQYF; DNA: TGTGCCAGCAGCTTAGAAGGGTACGAGCAGTACTTC
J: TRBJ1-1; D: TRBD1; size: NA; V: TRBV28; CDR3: CASRTGLNTEAFF; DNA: TGTGCCAGCAGGACAGGGCTGAACACTGAAGCTTTCTTT
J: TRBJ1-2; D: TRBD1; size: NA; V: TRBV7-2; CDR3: CASSWDRLYGYTF; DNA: TGTGCCAGCAGTTGGGACAGACTCTATGGCTACACCTTC
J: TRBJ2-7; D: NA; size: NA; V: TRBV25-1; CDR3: CASSVSGIGSFEQYF; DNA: TGTGCCAGCAGTGTTTCGGGTATTGGATCTTTCGAGCAGTACTTC
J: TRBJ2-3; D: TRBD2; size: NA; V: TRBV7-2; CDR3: CASSSRRGAGTDTQYF; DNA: TGTGCCAGCAGCTCCAGGCGGGGGGCCGGCACAGATACGCAGTATTTT
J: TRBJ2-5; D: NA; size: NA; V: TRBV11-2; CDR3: CASSSWAGQETQYF; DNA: TGTGCCAGCAGCTCATGGGCGGGGCAAGAGACCCAGTACTTC
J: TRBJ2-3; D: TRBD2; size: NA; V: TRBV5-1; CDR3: CASSLNSGAIIDTQYF; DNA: TGCGCCAGCAGCTTGAATAGCGGGGCTATCATAGATACGCAGTATTTT
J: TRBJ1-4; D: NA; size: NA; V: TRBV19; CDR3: CATGPGWFDEKLFF; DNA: TGTGCCACCGGCCCGGGGTGGTTCGATGAAAAACTGTTTTTT
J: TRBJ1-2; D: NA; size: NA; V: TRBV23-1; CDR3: CASSQLSPGLWGYTF; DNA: TGCGCCAGCAGTCAATTAAGTCCGGGCCTCTGGGGCTACACCTTC
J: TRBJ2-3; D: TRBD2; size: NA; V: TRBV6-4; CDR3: CASSSLAGSTDTQYF; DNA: TGTGCCAGCAGTTCCTTAGCGGGAAGCACAGATACGCAGTATTTT
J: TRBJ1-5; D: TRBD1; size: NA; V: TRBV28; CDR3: CASSDRGPGNQPQHF; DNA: TGTGCCAGCAGTGACAGGGGGCCAGGCAATCAGCCCCAGCATTTT
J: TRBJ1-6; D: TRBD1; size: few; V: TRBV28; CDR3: CASRGQEGWSYNSPLHF; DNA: TGTGCCAGCAGGGGACAGGAAGGATGGTCCTATAATTCACCCCTCCACTTT
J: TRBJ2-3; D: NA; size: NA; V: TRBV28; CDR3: CASSLQALLGTDTQYF; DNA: TGTGCCAGCAGTTTACAGGCGCTTTTGGGGACAGATACGCAGTATTTT
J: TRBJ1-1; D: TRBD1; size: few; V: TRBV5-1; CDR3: CASSPGQGGTEAFF; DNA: TGCGCCAGCAGCCCAGGACAGGGAGGCACTGAAGCTTTCTTT
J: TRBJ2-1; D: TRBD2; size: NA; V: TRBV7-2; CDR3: CASSPHSSGGNYNEQFF; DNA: TGTGCCAGCAGCCCTCACTCTAGCGGGGGGAACTACAATGAGCAGTTCTTC
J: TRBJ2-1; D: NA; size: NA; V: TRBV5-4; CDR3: CASSSLGGGNNEQFF; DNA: TGTGCCAGCAGCTCCTTGGGTGGCGGGAACAATGAGCAGTTCTTC
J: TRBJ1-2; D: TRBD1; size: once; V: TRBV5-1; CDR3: CASSLSGQGKSYGYTF; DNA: TGCGCCAGCAGCTTAAGCGGACAGGGCAAGAGCTATGGCTACACCTTC
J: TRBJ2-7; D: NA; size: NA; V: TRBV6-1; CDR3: CASRLRIESSYEQYF; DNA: TGTGCCAGCAGGCTTAGGATTGAGAGCTCCTACGAGCAGTACTTC